A single sample gave rise to the 30 T cell receptor beta chains below, sequenced in a study of blood T cell repertoires in COVID-19. The protocol was immunoSEQ multiplex PCR, while the TCRdb copy is restricted to in-frame clones and leaves out a portion. There are over 250,000 clones in the sample; approximately 79% occur only once, and about 4% lies in the top ten. Specimen: PBMCs or T cells enriched from blood (not recorded which). The receptors here all came from a man younger than 40 with acute COVID-19.

The chain combines TRBV29-1 with TRBJ1-2; possible D gene TRBD1, 5 bases. The CDR3 sequence is 13 residues long. The germline V and J ends were trimmed by 4 bases and 0 bases, with 9 bases remaining between them. Germline values: CDR1 SQVTM, CDR2 ANQGSEA. The chain's CDR3 is CSVGQISNYGYTF. As DNA, the CDR3 is TGCAGCGTTGGACAGATTTCTAACTATGGCTACACCTTC. Drawing the rest from reference TRBV29-1 and TRBJ1-2, the complete variable domain is SAVISQKPSRDICQRGTSLTIQCQVDSQVTMMFWYRQQPGQSLTLIATANQGSEATYESGFVIDKFPISRPNLTFSTLTVSNMSPEDSSIYLCSVGQISNYGYTFGSGTRLTVV.

The gene calls are TRBV9 and TRBJ2-2, with D perhaps TRBD1 (6 bases). Germline V CDR1 and CDR2: SGDLS, YYNGEE. The V end lost 3 bases, the J end lost 2 bases, and 14 bases lay between the germline ends. The CDR3 contains 16 residues. The CDR3 sequence: CASSAGLGGNTGELFF. CDR3 bases: TGTGCCAGCAGCGCGGGATTAGGGGGAAACACCGGGGAGCTGTTTTTT. The full variable domain, completed using reference TRBV9 and TRBJ2-2, is DSGVTQTPKHLITATGQRVTLRCSPRSGDLSVYWYQQSLDQGLQFLIQYYNGEERAKGNILERFSAQQFPDLHSELNLSSLELGDSALYFCASSAGLGGNTGELFFGEGSRLTVL.

This clone was detected a few times. The chain joins TRBV19 to TRBJ1-1, with D unresolved. V dropped 3 bases and J dropped 4 bases, with 15 bases sitting between them. CDR1 is LNHDA, CDR2 SQIVND, per germline (reference sequence). The CDR3 contains 15 residues. The CDR3 bases are TGTGCCAGTAGTATGTCCAGCGGTCCTGCCACTGAAGCTTTCTTT. Amino acid sequence: CASSMSSGPATEAFF.

This chain connects TRBV28 to TRBJ2-5; 8 nucleotides match TRBD2. The CDR3 spans 17 residues. The germline CDR1 and CDR2 sequences are MDHEN and SYDVKM. V lost 4 bases and J lost 0; bases outside the gene matches: 10. CDR3 in amino acids: CASSSLGLAGHQETQYF. CDR3 bases: TGTGCCAGCAGTTCCCTAGGGTTAGCGGGGCACCAAGAGACCCAGTACTTC.

This chain joins TRBV7-2 and TRBJ2-6; D is possibly TRBD2 (5 bases). The V end lost 1 base, the J end lost 0 bases, and 13 bases lay between the germline ends. The germline gives CDR1 SGHTA, CDR2 FQGNSA. The CDR3 extends over 18 amino acids. CDR3: CASSLGYGEISGANVLTF. The CDR3 region has the DNA TGTGCCAGCAGCTTAGGGTATGGGGAGATCTCTGGGGCCAACGTCCTGACTTTC.

Regarding this clone: At the DNA level, this CDR3 is encoded by other sequences in the same sample as well. The chain is built from TRBV10-3 and TRBJ1-6, with D perhaps matching TRBD1 (5 bases). There are 14 residues in the CDR3. CDR1 ENHRY and CDR2 SYGVKD come from the germline V gene. V shed 0 bases and J shed 7 bases, with 7 bases lying between them. The CDR3 here is CAISESGVNSPLHF. The CDR3 region has the DNA TGTGCCATCAGTGAGTCAGGGGTCAATTCACCCCTCCACTTT.

V gene TRBV27 combines with J gene TRBJ1-4; 7 nucleotides agree with TRBD1. Per germline, CDR1 MNHEY and CDR2 SMNVEV (reference sequence). The CDR3 sequence is 14 residues long. Unmatched junction bases numbered 8, after V lost 6 bases and J lost 7 bases. For the CDR3, the DNA is TGTGCCAGCAGCCGGATAGACAGGGTTGAAAAACTGTTTTTT. Amino acid sequence: CASSRIDRVEKLFF. The full variable domain, completed using reference TRBV27 and TRBJ1-4, is EAQVTQNPRYLITVTGKKLTVTCSQNMNHEYMSWYRQDPGLGLRQIYYSMNVEVTDKGDVPEGYKVSRKEKRNFPLILESPSPNQTSLYFCASSRIDRVEKLFFGSGTQLSVL.

Only a few counts were recorded for this clone. This chain joins TRBV5-1 and TRBJ2-1, with 11 bases fitting TRBD2. Germline V lookup: CDR1 SGHRS, CDR2 YFSETQ. The length of the CDR3 is 16 residues. V lost 4 bases, J lost 9 bases, and 12 bases stayed unmatched. CDR3 residues: CASSLAGGQFSSEQFF. In nucleotides, the CDR3 is TGCGCCAGCAGCCTAGCGGGGGGCCAGTTTTCATCTGAGCAGTTCTTC.

V is TRBV11-3 and J is TRBJ2-3; TRBD2 agrees at 13 bases. There are 17 residues in the CDR3. J lost 4 bases, V lost 5 bases, and 9 bases had no gene match. Germline-derived CDR1 and CDR2 are SGHNT and YENEEA. The CDR3 region has the DNA TGTGCCAGCAGCAAATTAACTAGCGGGAGGGCCTCAGATACGCAGTATTTT. Its translation: CASSKLTSGRASDTQYF.

The gene calls are TRBV29-1 and TRBJ2-3; 10 bases are shared with TRBD2. Germline loops: CDR1 SQVTM, CDR2 ANQGSEA. The junction had 4 bases not matched to a gene; V was cut back by 6 bases and J by 4 bases. The CDR3 has 13 amino acids. DNA of the CDR3: TGCAGCGTAAAGCGGGGGGGCGCAGATACGCAGTATTTT. This translates into CSVKRGGADTQYF.

This clone has a single count. V and J are TRBV14 and TRBJ2-3; D might be TRBD1 (5 bases). Germline assignment: CDR1 SGHDN and CDR2 FVKESK. This CDR3 contains 15 residues. V gave up 3 bases and J gave up 2 bases, with 12 bases separating them. The CDR3 nucleotides are TGTGCCAGCAGCCACAGGGAAAGGGTCACAGATACGCAGTATTTT. Encoded protein: CASSHRERVTDTQYF.

The J gene is TRBJ2-7, the V gene TRBV11-3; 7 bases line up with TRBD1. CDR3 length equals 20 residues. Germline CDR1 reads SGHNT; CDR2 reads YENEEA. V was pared by 4 bases and J by 4 bases, with 25 bases of the junction left unmatched. The DNA for the CDR3 is TGTGCCAGCAGCTCCAAACCCACCATCTCAAGGGACAGCTCGGAATACGAGCAGTACGTC. Protein: CASSSKPTISRDSSEYEQYV.

The CDR3 DNA is TGTGCCAGCAGCTTACAGCGGGGCCGGACTGAAGCTTTCTTT. Protein: CASSLQRGRTEAFF. The chain joins TRBV7-2 to TRBJ1-1, with D tentatively TRBD1 (5 bases). The CDR3 totals 14 residues. Germline values: CDR1 SGHTA, CDR2 FQGNSA. V was trimmed by 2 bases and J by 5 bases, leaving 12 bases between them.

This rearrangement joins TRBV5-1 to TRBJ1-1; TRBD1 aligns across 12 bases. V shed 6 bases and J 6 bases; nucleotides not matched to a gene: 6. The CDR3 has 14 amino acids. Germline values: CDR1 SGHRS, CDR2 YFSETQ. CDR3 DNA: TGCGCCAGCACTGGGACAGGGGGCAGGTCTGAAGCTTTCTTT. Protein product: CASTGTGGRSEAFF.

The chain carries TRBV5-4 and TRBJ1-3; tentatively, D is TRBD1 (6 bases). Trimming took off 4 bases at V and 0 bases at J, with 14 bases between the two ends. The V gene's germline CDR1 is SGHNT and CDR2 YYREEE (reference sequence). The CDR3 is 16 amino acids. The chain's CDR3 is CASSARQASSGNTIYF. CDR3 nucleotide sequence: TGTGCCAGCAGCGCGCGACAGGCGTCCTCTGGAAACACCATATATTTT.

This clone was picked up one time. The chain couples TRBV27 to TRBJ2-2; 11 bases are a match to TRBD1. The CDR3 has 16 residues. V gave up 4 bases and J gave up 5 bases; unmatched junction bases: 6. Germline V gives CDR1 MNHEY, CDR2 SMNVEV (reference sequence). CDR3 residues: CASSSPGQGVTGELFF. CDR3 nucleotides: TGTGCCAGCAGTTCACCGGGACAGGGGGTAACCGGGGAGCTGTTTTTT.

The chain carries TRBV19 and TRBJ1-5, with D possibly matching TRBD1 (6 bases). This CDR3 spans 12 amino acids. Trimming cost V 6 bases and J 5 bases, with 8 bases left between them. Germline CDR1 reads LNHDA; CDR2 reads SQIVND (reference sequence). In DNA, the CDR3 is TGTGCCAGTAGCCAGGGGCATCAGCCCCAGCATTTT. Protein: CASSQGHQPQHF. Together with reference TRBV19 and TRBJ1-5, the CDR3 gives the full variable domain: DGGITQSPKYLFRKEGQNVTLSCEQNLNHDAMYWYRQDPGQGLRLIYYSQIVNDFQKGDIAEGYSVSREKKESFPLTVTSAQKNPTAFYLCASSQGHQPQHFGDGTRLSIL.

The chain is built from TRBV7-2 and TRBJ1-2, with 7 bases fitting TRBD1. Trimming at V came to 0 bases and at J to 8 bases, leaving 9 bases not matched to a gene. From germline, CDR1 is SGHTA and CDR2 FQGNSA. This CDR3 contains 15 residues. CDR3 coding DNA: TGTGCCAGCAGCTTAGCTAAAGGGACAGCGGAAGGCTACACCTTC. This codes for CASSLAKGTAEGYTF. The whole variable domain, filled in from reference TRBV7-2 and TRBJ1-2, reads GAGVSQSPSNKVTEKGKDVELRCDPISGHTALYWYRQSLGQGLEFLIYFQGNSAPDKSGLPSDRFSAERTGGSVSTLTIQRTQQEDSAVYLCASSLAKGTAEGYTFGSGTRLTVV.

The CDR3 here is CASSLTPGSGGNEQYV. CDR3 in DNA: TGCGCCAGCAGCCTGACCCCGGGTAGCGGGGGGAACGAGCAGTACGTC. V gene TRBV4-1 combines with J gene TRBJ2-7, with 10 bases fitting TRBD2. The CDR3 is 16 residues long. V gave up 4 bases and J gave up 5 bases; unmatched junction bases: 11. Germline V gene sequence: CDR1 MGHRA, CDR2 YSYEKL.

The V gene is TRBV28, the J gene TRBJ2-3, with D maybe TRBD2 (6 bases). The V gene lost 6 bases and the J gene lost 6 bases, with 10 bases spanning the gap. The CDR3 is 12 residues long. Germline V CDR1 and CDR2: MDHEN, SYDVKM. This CDR3 is CASSGGGDTQYF. As DNA, the CDR3 is TGTGCCAGCAGCGGGGGTGGGGATACGCAGTATTTT.

The rearrangement joins TRBV2 to TRBJ1-4, with a weak D call TRBD1 (5 bases). V shed 6 bases and J shed 7 bases, with 15 bases lying between them. CDR1 is SNHLY and CDR2 is FYNNEI in the germline V gene. This CDR3 has 14 amino acids. For the CDR3, the DNA is TGTGCCAGCAGACGTTTCCCCAGGGCTGAAAAACTGTTTTTT. Protein product: CASRRFPRAEKLFF.

This sequence joins TRBV21-1 and TRBJ2-3; TRBD2 is the table's D call and was not checked against the DNA. TRBV21-1 is annotated as a pseudogene. CDR3 length: 14 residues. CDR3 in amino acids: CASSRGKSTDTQYF. Here the CDR3 DNA reads TGTGCCAGCAGCAGAGGGAAAAGCACAGATACGCAGTATTTT.

The chain combines TRBV10-3 with TRBJ1-5, with no clear D. CDR1 is ENHRY, CDR2 SYGVKD, per germline. CDR3 length equals 13 residues. The V and J ends lost 4 bases and 4 bases respectively, with 8 bases between them. CDR3 loop: CAISASPNQPQHF. In DNA form, the CDR3 reads TGTGCCATCAGTGCCTCCCCGAATCAGCCCCAGCATTTT.

The rearrangement links TRBV11-3 to TRBJ2-2; D remains ambiguous. This CDR3 comprises 17 residues. Trimming shortened V by 1 base and J by 0 bases, and 12 bases separated the two germline ends. From germline, CDR1 is SGHNT and CDR2 YENEEA. Here the CDR3 reads CASSLVAFLANTGELFF. Written as DNA, the CDR3 is TGTGCCAGCAGCTTAGTGGCCTTCCTCGCGAACACCGGGGAGCTGTTTTTT.

The chain employs TRBV27 and TRBJ2-2; a weak D match, TRBD1 (5 bases). The germline V gene has CDR1 MNHEY and CDR2 SMNVEV (reference sequence). The CDR3 totals 14 residues. V lost 5 bases and J lost 1, with 8 bases in between. In nucleotides, the CDR3 is TGTGCCAGCAGTCTCGACAGGAACACCGGGGAGCTGTTTTTT. It encodes CASSLDRNTGELFF.

V usage is TRBV2 and J usage is TRBJ1-4, with TRBD1 matching over 9 bases. CDR1 and CDR2 from the germline V gene are SNHLY and FYNNEI. The CDR3 is made up of 14 amino acids. V dropped 7 bases and J dropped 4; count of bases not matched to a gene: 4. The DNA for the CDR3 is TGTGCCAGCAACCAGGGACAGGGTAATGAAAAACTGTTTTTT. It specifies CASNQGQGNEKLFF.

V and J are TRBV7-8 and TRBJ2-7; D unclear. Per germline, CDR1 SGHVS and CDR2 FQNEAQ. This CDR3 is built from 13 residues. The V end lost 5 bases, the J end lost 5 bases, and 13 bases lay between the germline ends. CDR3 DNA: TGTGCCAGCAGCAAAGCGCATGTCAACGAGCAGTACGTC. Translating gives CASSKAHVNEQYV.

V gene TRBV6-1 combines with J gene TRBJ1-3; D possibly corresponds to TRBD1 (6 bases). Germline V gene data show CDR1 as MNHNS and CDR2 as SASEGT. The CDR3 extends over 15 amino acids. Trimming removed 2 bases at V and 1 base at J, with 9 bases between. The CDR3 DNA sequence: TGTGCCAGCAGTGAAACAGGGCGTTCTGGAAACACCATATATTTT. It encodes CASSETGRSGNTIYF.

This clone showed up just a few times. The rearrangement uses TRBV11-3 and TRBJ2-5; tentatively, D is TRBD1 (6 bases). V was clipped by 5 bases and J by 2 bases, with 15 bases between them. The germline V gene encodes CDR1 SGHNT and CDR2 YENEEA. CDR3 length equals 15 residues. CDR3 sequence reads: CASSLDGQRQETQYF. CDR3 coding DNA: TGTGCCAGCAGCCTCGATGGACAGAGGCAAGAGACCCAGTACTTC. Combining the CDR3 with reference TRBV11-3 and TRBJ2-5 gives the whole variable domain EAGVVQSPRYKIIEKKQPVAFWCNPISGHNTLYWYLQNLGQGPELLIRYENEEAVDDSQLPKDRFSAERLKGVDSTLKIQPAELGDSAVYLCASSLDGQRQETQYFGPGTRLLVL.

V usage is TRBV30 and J usage is TRBJ1-5, with D unresolved. The length of the CDR3 is 14 residues. Looked up from germline, CDR1 is GTSNPN and CDR2 is SVGIG (reference sequence). V dropped 4 bases and J dropped 2 bases, with 12 bases sitting between them. In DNA, the CDR3 is TGTGCCTGGACGAGGGAGTGGGGCAATCAGCCCCAGCATTTT. As protein: CAWTREWGNQPQHF. Full variable domain (rest looked up from reference TRBV30 and TRBJ1-5): SQTIHQWPATLVQPVGSPLSLECTVEGTSNPNLYWYRQAAGRGLQLLFYSVGIGQISSEVPQNLSASRPQDRQFILSSKKLLLSDSGFYLCAWTREWGNQPQHFGDGTRLSIL.